This TCR beta chain derives from a study of cytomegalovirus exposure and HLA in healthy donors. Study background: Ancestry clustering placed more than 80% of approximately 420 genotyped donors in the Caucasian-associated cluster.

With 60 Vbeta and 13 Jbeta primers, the PCR was carried out. Profiling relied on immunoSEQ multiplex PCR, and the TCRdb table lists in-frame clones only, not all of them. The sample records 150,000 to 200,000 clones, 70% to 85% being singletons. The CDR3 is 15 amino acids. Germline V CDR1 and CDR2: SGHAT, FQNNGV. Trimming removed 3 bases from V and 3 bases from J; junction bases left unmatched: 6. At the time of sampling, donors were nominally healthy, though unrecorded immune exposures were likely. Specimen: PBMCs. The chain links TRBV11-2 to TRBJ2-7; 9 bases agree with TRBD1. The sequence came from a middle-aged man in good health and CMV-seronegative. The CDR3 sequence is CASSLVGQGIYEQYF. The CDR3 nucleotides are TGTGCCAGCAGCTTGGTGGGACAGGGTATCTACGAGCAGTACTTC.